A selection of T cell receptor beta chains follows, all from one sample in a study of T cell responses to AZD1222 COVID-19 vaccine. Using immunoSEQ multiplex PCR, the repertoire was profiled, and TCRdb retains in-frame clones only, with some absent. The table records some 150,000 clones, about nine tenths of them present only once. Specimen: peripheral blood, collected on day 0 of AZD1222 vaccination. The receptors derive from an adult in good health. CDR3s include the opening cysteine and the closing phenylalanine or tryptophan.

J	V	CDR3
TRBJ1-5	TRBV6-1	CASSESGGNQPQHF
TRBJ2-7	TRBV5-6	CASSTRVWDSYEQYF
TRBJ2-1	TRBV9	CASSEREGQGPYNEQFF
TRBJ2-1	TRBV9	CASSPLPDNEQFF
TRBJ2-2	TRBV11-2	CASSLPPEGDSNTGELFF
TRBJ2-1	TRBV12-3/TRBV12-4	CASSPWENEQFF
TRBJ2-2	TRBV14	CASSTGQGKAGELFF
TRBJ2-2	TRBV15	CATSRGNTGELFF
TRBJ1-2	TRBV4-3	CASSQDSRGGYTF
TRBJ2-1	TRBV6-5	CASSSGIEQFF
TRBJ2-1	TRBV24-1	CATSDPTTVGYNEQFF
TRBJ2-4	TRBV4-3	CASSQGGTSGRGVLAKNIQYF
TRBJ1-5	TRBV19	CASSIRDQPQHF
TRBJ2-1	TRBV30	CACRDSSSYNEQFF
TRBJ1-5	TRBV24-1	CATSDFRSNQPQHF
TRBJ2-2	TRBV9	CASSPRGLLANTGELFF
TRBJ2-7	TRBV19	CASSISTSGSGEQYF
TRBJ2-1	TRBV7-9	CASSFLGLTYNEQFF
TRBJ2-7	TRBV28	CASRPSGTSGFYEQYF
TRBJ1-6	TRBV19	CASSITGESSPLHF
TRBJ1-5	TRBV27	CASSLRGDNQPQHF
TRBJ2-7	TRBV4-1	CASSQVHGSYEQYF
TRBJ1-1	TRBV19	CASIFGGQGTEAFF
TRBJ2-7	TRBV25-1	CASSEQGAREQYF
TRBJ2-2	TRBV10-2	CASTPLAGRNTGELFF
TRBJ1-1	TRBV4-1	CASSQGQDNTEAFF
TRBJ2-2	TRBV11-2	CASSLGKGQGITGELFF
TRBJ2-5	TRBV24-1	CATSDFRGNQETQYF
TRBJ2-3	TRBV7-2	CASSSGTTSTDTQYF
TRBJ1-6	TRBV5-1	CASRRWTGVDSPLHF
TRBJ2-1	TRBV11-2	CASSPFTPSSYNEQFF
TRBJ2-7	TRBV6-6	CAPLGCEQYF
TRBJ1-2	TRBV7-6	CASSSTYPPDSYGYTF
TRBJ2-7	TRBV10-2	CASMAGGSHYEQYF
TRBJ2-7	TRBV28	CASSYGGRYEQYF
TRBJ2-1	TRBV2	CASSESRSYNEQFF
TRBJ2-1	TRBV18	CASSPQGQSSYNEQFF
TRBJ2-4	TRBV28	CASSLMRGERIQYF
TRBJ1-2	TRBV24-1	CATSDTGFGYTF
TRBJ2-5	TRBV25-1	CASSEGSAGQETQYF
TRBJ1-2	TRBV7-8	CASSFTGTAPNYGYTF
TRBJ1-1	TRBV20-1	CSASRAEAFF